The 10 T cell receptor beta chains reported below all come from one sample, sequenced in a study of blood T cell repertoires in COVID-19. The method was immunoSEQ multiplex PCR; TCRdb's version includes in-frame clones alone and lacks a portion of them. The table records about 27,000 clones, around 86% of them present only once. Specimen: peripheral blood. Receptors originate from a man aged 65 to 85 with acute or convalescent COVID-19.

CDR3 in DNA: TGTGCCAGCAGCCTGGGACAGGGGCTTGGAAACACCATATATTTT. Protein product: CASSLGQGLGNTIYF. The genes are TRBV13 and TRBJ1-3; 10 bases fit TRBD1. V lost 5 bases, J lost 3 bases, and 4 bases stayed unmatched. Germline lookup yields CDR1 PRHDT and CDR2 FYEKMQ (reference sequence). CDR3 length: 15 amino acids.

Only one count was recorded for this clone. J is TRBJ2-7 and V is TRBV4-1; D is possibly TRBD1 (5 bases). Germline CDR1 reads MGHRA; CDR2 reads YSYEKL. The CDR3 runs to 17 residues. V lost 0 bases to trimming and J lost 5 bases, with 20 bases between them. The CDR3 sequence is CASSQDPPQALVHEQYF. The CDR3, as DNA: TGCGCCAGCAGCCAAGACCCCCCACAGGCCCTCGTCCACGAGCAGTACTTC.

The CDR3 here is CSVVGAGYTF. As DNA, the CDR3 is TGCAGCGTTGTGGGGGCCGGCTACACCTTC. The gene calls are TRBV29-1 and TRBJ1-2; TRBD1 is a possible D gene (6 bases). CDR3 length: 10 amino acids. Germline CDR1 SQVTM, CDR2 ANQGSEA. Trimming removed 4 bases from V and 8 bases from J, with 8 bases in between.

The CDR3 region has the DNA TGTGCCAGCAGCCCGGGGACTAGCGGGAGTACAGATACGCAGTATTTT. Protein: CASSPGTSGSTDTQYF. The V gene is TRBV9, the J gene TRBJ2-3; 14 bases line up with TRBD2. The CDR3 is 16 amino acids. The germline V gene encodes CDR1 SGDLS and CDR2 YYNGEE. Trimming cost V 4 bases and J 3 bases; bases outside gene matches: 4.

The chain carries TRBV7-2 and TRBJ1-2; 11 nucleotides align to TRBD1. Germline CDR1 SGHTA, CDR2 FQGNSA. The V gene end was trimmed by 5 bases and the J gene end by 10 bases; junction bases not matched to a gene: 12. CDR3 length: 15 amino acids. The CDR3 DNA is TGTGCCAGCAGCGTCGGGACAGGGGGTCCCTATTCCTACACCTTC. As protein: CASSVGTGGPYSYTF. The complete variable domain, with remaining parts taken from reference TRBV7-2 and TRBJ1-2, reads GAGVSQSPSNKVTEKGKDVELRCDPISGHTALYWYRQSLGQGLEFLIYFQGNSAPDKSGLPSDRFSAERTGGSVSTLTIQRTQQEDSAVYLCASSVGTGGPYSYTFGSGTRLTVV.

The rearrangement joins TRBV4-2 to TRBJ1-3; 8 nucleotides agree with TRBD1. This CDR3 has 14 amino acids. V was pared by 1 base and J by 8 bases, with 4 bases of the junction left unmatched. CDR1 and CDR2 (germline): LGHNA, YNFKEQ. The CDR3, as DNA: TGTGCCAGCAGCCAAGCGGACAGGGATGACACCATATATTTT. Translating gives CASSQADRDDTIYF.

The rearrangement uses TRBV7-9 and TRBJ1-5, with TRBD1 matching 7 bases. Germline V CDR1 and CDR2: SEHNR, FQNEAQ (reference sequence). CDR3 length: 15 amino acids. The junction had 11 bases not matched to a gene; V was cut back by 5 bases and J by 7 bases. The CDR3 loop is CASSNTGASGQPQHF. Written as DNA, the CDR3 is TGTGCCAGCAGCAATACAGGGGCATCGGGGCAGCCCCAGCATTTT.

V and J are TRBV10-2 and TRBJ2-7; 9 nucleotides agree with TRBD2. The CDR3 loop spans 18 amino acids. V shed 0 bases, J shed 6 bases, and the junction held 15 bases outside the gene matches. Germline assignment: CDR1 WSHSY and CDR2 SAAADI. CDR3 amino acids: CASSESIVVAGARGEQYF. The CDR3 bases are TGCGCCAGCAGTGAGTCGATAGTAGTAGCGGGAGCCCGGGGCGAGCAGTACTTC.

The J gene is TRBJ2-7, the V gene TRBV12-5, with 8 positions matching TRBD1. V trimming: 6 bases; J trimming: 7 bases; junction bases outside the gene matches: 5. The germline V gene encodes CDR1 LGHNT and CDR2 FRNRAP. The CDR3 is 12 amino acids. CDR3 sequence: CASGRGRGEQYF. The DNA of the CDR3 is TGTGCTAGTGGCAGGGGGCGCGGGGAGCAGTACTTC.

The CDR3 DNA sequence: TGTGCCAGCCCACAGGGACAGCAAGAGACCCAGTACTTC. Protein product: CASPQGQQETQYF. This chain links TRBV18 with TRBJ2-5; TRBD1 matches at 7 bases. The CDR3 runs 13 residues. Trimming at V came to 8 bases and at J to 2 bases, leaving 5 bases not matched to a gene. Looked up from germline, CDR1 is KGHSH and CDR2 is LQKENI.